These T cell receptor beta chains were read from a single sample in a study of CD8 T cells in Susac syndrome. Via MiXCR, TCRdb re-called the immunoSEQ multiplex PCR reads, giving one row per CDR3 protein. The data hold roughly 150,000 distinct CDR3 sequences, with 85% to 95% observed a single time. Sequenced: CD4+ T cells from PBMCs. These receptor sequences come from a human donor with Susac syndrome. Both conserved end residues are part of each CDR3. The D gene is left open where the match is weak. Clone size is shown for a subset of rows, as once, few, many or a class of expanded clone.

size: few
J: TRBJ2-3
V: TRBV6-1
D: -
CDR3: CASSSPGSTDTQYF
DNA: TGTGCCAGCAGTTCGCCAGGAAGCACAGATACGCAGTATTTT

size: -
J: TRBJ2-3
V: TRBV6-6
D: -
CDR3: CASRTGPDTQYF
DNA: TGTGCCAGCAGGACCGGGCCAGATACGCAGTATTTT

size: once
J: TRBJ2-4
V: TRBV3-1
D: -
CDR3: CASSPEARPSPSVF
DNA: TGTGCCAGCAGCCCAGAGGCTCGACCCTCCCCTTCTGTCTTC

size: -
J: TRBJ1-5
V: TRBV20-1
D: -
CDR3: CSASDSLSNQPQHF
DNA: TGCAGTGCTTCGGACAGCCTTAGCAATCAGCCCCAGCATTTT

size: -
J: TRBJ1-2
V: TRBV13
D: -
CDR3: CASSLGEVAASYGYTF
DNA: TGTGCCAGCAGCTTAGGGGAGGTTGCTGCCTCCTATGGCTACACCTTC

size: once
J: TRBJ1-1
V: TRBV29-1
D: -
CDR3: CSVGTAPVGTEAFF
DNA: TGCAGCGTTGGAACTGCCCCAGTGGGTACTGAAGCTTTCTTT

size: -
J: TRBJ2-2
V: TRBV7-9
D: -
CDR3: CASSPQGVDTGELFF
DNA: TGTGCCAGCAGCCCGCAGGGTGTAGACACCGGGGAGCTGTTTTTT

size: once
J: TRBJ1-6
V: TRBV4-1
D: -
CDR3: CASSPHGERSYNSPLHF
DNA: TGCGCCAGCAGCCCTCATGGGGAGCGCTCCTATAATTCACCCCTCCACTTT

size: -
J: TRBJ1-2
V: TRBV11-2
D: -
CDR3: CASSLDLDPVYGYTF
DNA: TGTGCCAGCAGCTTAGATCTCGACCCCGTCTATGGCTACACCTTC

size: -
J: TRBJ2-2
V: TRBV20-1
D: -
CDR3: CSASPGGPNTGELFF
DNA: TGCAGTGCTAGTCCCGGGGGCCCGAACACCGGGGAGCTGTTTTTT

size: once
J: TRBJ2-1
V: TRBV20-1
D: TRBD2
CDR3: CSATLAGGPVNNEQFF
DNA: TGCAGTGCCACCCTAGCGGGGGGGCCGGTAAACAATGAGCAGTTCTTC

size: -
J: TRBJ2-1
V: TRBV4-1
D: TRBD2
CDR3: CASSQGLLAGGPLEQFF
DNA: TGCGCCAGCAGCCAAGGCCTCCTAGCGGGGGGGCCTCTTGAGCAGTTCTTC

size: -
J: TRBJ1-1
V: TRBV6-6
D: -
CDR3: CASRYSGLMNTEAFF
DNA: TGTGCCAGCAGGTATTCGGGCCTGATGAACACTGAAGCTTTCTTT

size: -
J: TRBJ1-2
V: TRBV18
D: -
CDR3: CASSPNLVGSLYGYTF
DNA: TGTGCCAGCTCACCAAATCTTGTTGGCTCGCTCTATGGCTACACCTTC

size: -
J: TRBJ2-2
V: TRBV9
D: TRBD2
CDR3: CASSFRLAGTNTGELFF
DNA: TGTGCCAGCAGCTTCAGACTAGCGGGGACGAACACCGGGGAGCTGTTTTTT

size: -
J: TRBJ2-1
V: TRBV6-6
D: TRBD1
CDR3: CASILRDSSYNEQFF
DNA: TGTGCCAGCATCCTCCGGGACAGCTCCTACAATGAGCAGTTCTTC

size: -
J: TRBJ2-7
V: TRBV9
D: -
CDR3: CASSVGLSNYEQYF
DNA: TGTGCCAGCAGTGTCGGGCTCTCAAACTACGAGCAGTACTTC

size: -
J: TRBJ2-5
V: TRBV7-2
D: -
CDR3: CASSRAAQETQYF
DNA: TGTGCCAGCAGCCGGGCAGCCCAAGAGACCCAGTACTTC

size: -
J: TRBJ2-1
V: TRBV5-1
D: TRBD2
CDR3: CASSATTSGVYNEQFF
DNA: TGCGCCAGCAGCGCCACCACTAGCGGGGTATACAATGAGCAGTTCTTC

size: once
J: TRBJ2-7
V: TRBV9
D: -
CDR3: CASSVEGTLHEQYF
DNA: TGTGCCAGCAGCGTAGAAGGAACTCTCCACGAGCAGTACTTC

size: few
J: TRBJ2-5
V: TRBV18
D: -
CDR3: CASSPGIQETQYF
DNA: TGTGCCAGCTCACCAGGAATCCAAGAGACCCAGTACTTC

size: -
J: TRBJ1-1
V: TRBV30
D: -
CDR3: CAWNLLQGHTYENTEAFF
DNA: TGTGCCTGGAACCTATTGCAGGGACACACCTATGAGAACACTGAAGCTTTCTTT